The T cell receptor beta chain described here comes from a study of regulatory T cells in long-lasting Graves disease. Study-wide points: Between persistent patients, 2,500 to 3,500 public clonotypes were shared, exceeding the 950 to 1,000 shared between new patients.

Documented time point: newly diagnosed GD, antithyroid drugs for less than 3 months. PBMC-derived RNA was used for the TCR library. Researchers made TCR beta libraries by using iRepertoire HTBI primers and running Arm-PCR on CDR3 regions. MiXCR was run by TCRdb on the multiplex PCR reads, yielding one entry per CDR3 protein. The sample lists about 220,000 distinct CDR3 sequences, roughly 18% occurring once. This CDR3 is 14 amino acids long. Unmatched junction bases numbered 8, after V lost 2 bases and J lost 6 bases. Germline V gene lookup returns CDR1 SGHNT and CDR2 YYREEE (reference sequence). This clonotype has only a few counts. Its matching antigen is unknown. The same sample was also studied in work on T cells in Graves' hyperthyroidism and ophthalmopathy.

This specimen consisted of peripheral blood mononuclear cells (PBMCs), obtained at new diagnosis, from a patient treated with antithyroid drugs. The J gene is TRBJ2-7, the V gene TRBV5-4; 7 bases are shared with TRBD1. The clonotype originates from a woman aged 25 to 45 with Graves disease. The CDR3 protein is CASSFRQGTGEQYF. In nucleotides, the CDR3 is TGTGCCAGCAGCTTCAGACAGGGAACCGGCGAGCAGTACTTC.